A single sample gave rise to the 4 T cell receptor beta chains below, sequenced in a study of T-cell memory formation after mild COVID-19. TCRdb ran MiXCR on the 5' RACE reads and lists one entry per CDR3 protein. The sample has approximately 560,000 distinct CDR3 sequences, approximately 15% seen once. Sequencing input: PBMCs or a T cell subset sorted from them (not recorded which). The receptors stem from an adult woman who had mild COVID-19 (a few samples of this study predate the infection). Cell type and time point are not known.

The CDR3 spells CASSQEPTSGGFYEQYF. The CDR3 coding sequence is TGTGCCAGCAGCCAAGAGCCCACTAGCGGGGGGTTCTACGAGCAGTACTTC. The chain is built from TRBV4-2 and TRBJ2-7, with 12 bases lining up with TRBD2. Trimming at V came to 0 bases and at J to 3 bases, leaving 6 bases not matched to a gene. The CDR3 spans 17 residues. Germline CDR1 and CDR2: LGHNA and YNFKEQ.

The V gene is TRBV7-9, the J gene TRBJ2-5; 7 bases are shared with TRBD1. The J segment lost 2 bases and the V segment lost 3 bases, leaving 9 bases of the junction unmatched. The CDR3 extends over 16 amino acids. The V gene's germline CDR1 is SEHNR and CDR2 FQNEAQ (reference sequence). Here the CDR3 reads CASSFTFRGPQETQYF. The CDR3 DNA is TGTGCCAGCAGCTTTACATTTAGGGGGCCTCAAGAGACCCAGTACTTC.

Only a few counts were recorded for this clonotype. The chain recombines TRBV12-3 or TRBV12-4 with TRBJ2-5; 11 nucleotides align to TRBD2. V shed 6 bases and J 5 bases; nucleotides not matched to a gene: 20. This CDR3 contains 19 residues. The CDR3: CASSFWGGWASGRIETQYF. The CDR3 DNA sequence: TGTGCCAGCAGCTTTTGGGGGGGCTGGGCTAGCGGGAGGATTGAGACCCAGTACTTC.

This clonotype occurred a few times. This chain uses TRBV6-2 or TRBV6-3 with TRBJ1-1; 8 positions agree with TRBD1. This CDR3 is built from 17 residues. J lost 2 bases, V lost 0 bases, and 8 bases had no gene match. Germline assignment: CDR1 MNHEY and CDR2 SVGEGT. CDR3 nucleotides: TGTGCCAGCAGTTACTCCCAGGGGGCACATGGAAACACTGAAGCTTTCTTT. This sequence encodes CASSYSQGAHGNTEAFF.